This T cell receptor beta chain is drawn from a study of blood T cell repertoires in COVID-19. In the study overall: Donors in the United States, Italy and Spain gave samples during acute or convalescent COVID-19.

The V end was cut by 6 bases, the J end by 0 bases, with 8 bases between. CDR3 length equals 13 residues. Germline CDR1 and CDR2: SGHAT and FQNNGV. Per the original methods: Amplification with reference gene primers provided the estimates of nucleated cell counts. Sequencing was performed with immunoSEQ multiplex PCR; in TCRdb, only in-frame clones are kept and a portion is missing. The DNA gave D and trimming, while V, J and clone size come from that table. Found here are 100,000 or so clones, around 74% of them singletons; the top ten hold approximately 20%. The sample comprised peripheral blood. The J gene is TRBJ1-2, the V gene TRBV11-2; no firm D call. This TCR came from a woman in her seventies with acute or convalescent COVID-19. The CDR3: CASRGTANYGYTF. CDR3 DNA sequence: TGTGCCAGCAGAGGAACAGCTAACTATGGCTACACCTTC.